The 20 T cell receptor beta chains listed next were all sequenced from one sample in a study of blood T cell repertoires in COVID-19. Generated by immunoSEQ multiplex PCR, the TCRdb table keeps only in-frame clones and is missing some. The sample lists around 450,000 clones; 87% were seen once. The sequencing input was PBMCs or T cells enriched from blood (not recorded which). The receptor set was obtained from a woman aged 18-29 years with acute COVID-19.

The CDR3 DNA reads TGTGCCAGCAGTGATGGAGGGGGCTACACCTTC. It translates to CASSDGGGYTF. This sequence joins TRBV25-1 and TRBJ1-2; D unclear. Per the germline V gene, CDR1 is MGHDK and CDR2 is SYGVNS. The CDR3 has 11 amino acids. The V end was cut by 3 bases, the J end by 8 bases, with 7 bases between.

J is TRBJ1-2 and V is TRBV29-1; D not resolved. The CDR3 extends over 14 amino acids. CDR1 is SQVTM and CDR2 is ANQGSEA in the germline V gene. Trimming shortened V by 7 bases and J by 6 bases, and 21 bases separated the two germline ends. The CDR3, as DNA: TGCAGCGCCAAAACTATGGCGGGAGAGAATGGCTACACCTTC. This gives the protein CSAKTMAGENGYTF. Supplemented by reference TRBV29-1 and TRBJ1-2, the full variable domain reads SAVISQKPSRDICQRGTSLTIQCQVDSQVTMMFWYRQQPGQSLTLIATANQGSEATYESGFVIDKFPISRPNLTFSTLTVSNMSPEDSSIYLCSAKTMAGENGYTFGSGTRLTVV.

V is TRBV7-8 and J is TRBJ2-7; possibly TRBD2 for D (5 bases). This CDR3 has 13 amino acids. V was shortened by 6 bases and J by 5 bases, with 14 bases between the two germline ends. The germline gives CDR1 SGHVS, CDR2 FQNEAQ. CDR3 in DNA: TGTGCCAGCAGGCCTATCGGGGATAACGAGCAGTACTTC. It codes for CASRPIGDNEQYF.

The rearrangement joins TRBV2 to TRBJ2-7, with D perhaps matching TRBD2 (5 bases). Looked up from germline, CDR1 is SNHLY and CDR2 is FYNNEI. The V end was cut by 6 bases, the J end by 3 bases, with 15 bases between. The CDR3 contains 14 residues. CDR3: CASRRELTNYEQYF. In DNA, the CDR3 is TGTGCCAGCAGACGAGAATTGACTAACTACGAGCAGTACTTC.

The chain combines TRBV3-1 (or the pseudogene TRBV3-2) with TRBJ1-4, with D perhaps TRBD1 (6 bases). The V end lost 2 bases, the J end lost 7 bases, and 11 bases lay between the germline ends. Germline CDR1 and CDR2: LGHDT and YNNKEL (reference sequence). The CDR3 covers 14 residues. This CDR3 is CASSQTGTFEKLFF. The CDR3 bases are TGTGCCAGCAGCCAAACCGGGACATTTGAAAAACTGTTTTTT.

J is TRBJ1-4 and V is TRBV18; 8 bases fit TRBD1. CDR3 size: 14 residues. Trimming removed 3 bases from V and 5 bases from J; junction bases left unmatched: 2. Germline V gene data show CDR1 as KGHSH and CDR2 as LQKENI. The CDR3: CASSPTGGNEKLFF. Here the CDR3 DNA reads TGTGCCAGCTCACCTACAGGGGGGAATGAAAAACTGTTTTTT.

V gene TRBV28 combines with J gene TRBJ2-7, with 9 bases fitting TRBD1. Germline CDR1 MDHEN, CDR2 SYDVKM. With 2 bases clipped from V and 2 bases from J, the junction kept 7 bases outside the gene matches. The CDR3 extends over 16 amino acids. This CDR3 reads CASSLTPGQGAYEQYF. CDR3 nucleotide sequence: TGTGCCAGCAGTTTAACACCGGGACAGGGTGCCTACGAGCAGTACTTC.

A note on this clone: Other DNA sequences in the sample encode the same CDR3. The chain employs TRBV3-1 (or the pseudogene TRBV3-2) and TRBJ1-5; possible D gene TRBD1, 5 bases. V gave up 3 bases and J gave up 6 bases, with 12 bases separating them. The germline V gene encodes CDR1 LGHDT and CDR2 YNNKEL (reference sequence). The CDR3 is made up of 14 amino acids. The CDR3 coding sequence is TGTGCCAGCAGCCATGGGGGGGTCGGTCAGCCCCAGCATTTT. This sequence encodes CASSHGGVGQPQHF.

The chain couples TRBV7-9 to TRBJ1-4, with TRBD1 identical over 8 bases. V was pared by 5 bases and J by 0 bases, with 8 bases of the junction left unmatched. The CDR3 is 17 residues long. Per the germline V gene, CDR1 is SEHNR and CDR2 is FQNEAQ (reference sequence). The CDR3 reads CASSDTGTGATNEKLFF. CDR3 bases: TGTGCCAGCAGCGACACCGGGACAGGAGCAACTAATGAAAAACTGTTTTTT.

This clone was recorded only once. The V call is TRBV28, the J call TRBJ2-5, with D tentatively TRBD2 (5 bases). The germline V gene encodes CDR1 MDHEN and CDR2 SYDVKM. Trimming shortened V by 4 bases and J by 4 bases, and 13 bases separated the two germline ends. This CDR3 region has 14 residues. CDR3 sequence: CASSSGLAVETQYF. The CDR3 nucleotides are TGTGCCAGCAGTTCAGGACTGGCAGTAGAGACCCAGTACTTC.

The rearrangement uses TRBV29-1 and TRBJ2-2; 7 nucleotides match TRBD2. Trimming cost V 5 bases and J 5 bases; bases outside gene matches: 11. From germline, CDR1 is SQVTM and CDR2 ANQGSEA. The CDR3 sequence is 15 residues long. CDR3 nucleotides: TGCAGCGTTAAAACCCGCCTGGGGGGGACCGGGGAGCTGTTTTTT. Translating it yields CSVKTRLGGTGELFF.

V gene TRBV10-3 combines with J gene TRBJ2-1; D is possibly TRBD2 (5 bases). From germline, CDR1 is ENHRY and CDR2 SYGVKD. This CDR3 region has 18 residues. V was cut by 2 bases and J by 4 bases, with 21 bases left in between. CDR3 in DNA: TGTGCCATCAGTGAGCTGGTCGGAACGAGCGGAGGTTACAATGAGCAGTTCTTC. Translated: CAISELVGTSGGYNEQFF.

The J gene is TRBJ2-5, the V gene TRBV10-3; the D gene is possibly TRBD1 (5 bases). The CDR3 covers 14 residues. The V end was cut by 4 bases, the J end by 0 bases, with 9 bases between. Germline V gene data show CDR1 as ENHRY and CDR2 as SYGVKD. The CDR3 sequence: CAISVTEDQETQYF. Written as DNA, the CDR3 is TGTGCCATCAGTGTGACAGAAGACCAAGAGACCCAGTACTTC.

The chain is built from TRBV13 and TRBJ2-7; a weak D match, TRBD2 (5 bases). V lost 5 bases and J 3 bases, leaving 23 bases between the germline ends. The V gene's germline CDR1 is PRHDT and CDR2 FYEKMQ (reference sequence). The CDR3 has 17 amino acids. DNA of the CDR3: TGTGCCAGCAGCCGTCGAACGGGGAGATCAGCCCACTACGAGCAGTACTTC. Residues: CASSRRTGRSAHYEQYF.

This chain joins TRBV2 and TRBJ1-4, with 7 bases fitting TRBD1. The CDR3 spans 14 residues. Germline trimming cut 8 bases from V and 7 bases from J; bases unmatched to any gene: 10. Germline CDR1 and CDR2: SNHLY and FYNNEI. The CDR3, as DNA: TGTGCCAGCCGACCCGGGACAGACGGTGAAAAACTGTTTTTT. Translation: CASRPGTDGEKLFF.

The CDR3 bases are TGCGCCAGCAGAGCCGGACTAGCGGGGATCACAGATACGCAGTATTTT. Translated: CASRAGLAGITDTQYF. The J gene is TRBJ2-3, the V gene TRBV10-1; 12 bases are shared with TRBD2. Trimming removed 6 bases from V and 2 bases from J; junction bases left unmatched: 6. The CDR3 has 16 amino acids. In germline, CDR1 is WNHNN, CDR2 SYGVQD (reference sequence).

This chain connects TRBV7-3 to TRBJ2-7, with 11 bases that match TRBD1. Germline V CDR1 and CDR2: SGHTA, FQGTGA. J lost 4 bases, V lost 4 bases, and 6 bases had no gene match. The CDR3 is 15 residues long. The DNA of the CDR3 is TGTGCCAGCAGCTATAAAGGGACAGGGGGGTACGAGCAGTACTTC. Translated: CASSYKGTGGYEQYF.

V usage is TRBV6-5 and J usage is TRBJ2-2; D not resolved. The CDR3 has 15 amino acids. The V gene lost 0 bases and the J gene lost 6 bases, with 11 bases spanning the gap. In germline, CDR1 is MNHEY, CDR2 SVGAGI. The CDR3 reads CASSYSVILAGELFF. The CDR3 bases are TGTGCCAGCAGTTACTCCGTAATCCTCGCCGGGGAGCTGTTTTTT.

This chain uses TRBV11-2 with TRBJ1-1, with TRBD1 matching over 8 bases. This CDR3 is built from 15 residues. Looked up from germline, CDR1 is SGHAT and CDR2 is FQNNGV. J was trimmed by 1 base and V by 4 bases; bases with no gene match: 5. For the CDR3, the DNA is TGTGCCAGCAGCTGGGAAGGGACAGGGAACACTGAAGCTTTCTTT. It is translated as CASSWEGTGNTEAFF.

The chain carries TRBV15 and TRBJ1-2; 7 bases map to TRBD1. The CDR3 covers 15 residues. Germline trimming cut 2 bases from V and 4 bases from J; bases unmatched to any gene: 7. Germline lookup yields CDR1 LNHNV and CDR2 YYDKDF (reference sequence). CDR3 sequence reads: CATSRNTGTAYGYTF. The CDR3 DNA reads TGTGCCACCAGCAGAAATACCGGGACAGCCTATGGCTACACCTTC. The entire variable domain, with the rest obtained from reference TRBV15 and TRBJ1-2, is as follows: DAMVIQNPRYQVTQFGKPVTLSCSQTLNHNVMYWYQQKSSQAPKLLFHYYDKDFNNEADTPDNFQSRRPNTSFCFLDIRSPGLGDTAMYLCATSRNTGTAYGYTFGSGTRLTVV.